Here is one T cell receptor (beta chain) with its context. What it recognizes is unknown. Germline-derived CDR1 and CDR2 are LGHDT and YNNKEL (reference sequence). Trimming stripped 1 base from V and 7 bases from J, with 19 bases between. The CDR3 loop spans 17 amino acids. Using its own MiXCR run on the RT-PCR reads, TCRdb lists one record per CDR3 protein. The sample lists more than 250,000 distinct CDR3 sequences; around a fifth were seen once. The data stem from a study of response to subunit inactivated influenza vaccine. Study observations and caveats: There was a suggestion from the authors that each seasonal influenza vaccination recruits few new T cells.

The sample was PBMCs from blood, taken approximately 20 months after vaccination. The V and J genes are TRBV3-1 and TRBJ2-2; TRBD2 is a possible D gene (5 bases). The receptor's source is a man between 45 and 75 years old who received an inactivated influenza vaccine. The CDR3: CASSQAGGLPRVGELFF. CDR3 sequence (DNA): TGTGCCAGCAGCCAAGCAGGAGGCCTCCCCCGAGTCGGGGAGCTGTTTTTT.